This T cell receptor (beta chain) was recorded in a study of shared clonotypes between healthy human individuals (dated by TCRdb to 2018 to 2021). Regarding the research as a whole: The cohort included three men and a couple of women between 18 and 49 years of age. For each donor, CD4 naive and CD4 memory were each run on three plates, CD8 naive on two plates, and CD8 memory on one plate. Each donor's leukapheresis produced roughly between roughly 0.85 and 9.5 billion PBMCs. To increase sequencing depth and limit assay-specific biases, different laboratories used diverse techniques to prepare libraries and sequence TCR repertoires. Blood TCR repertoires of roughly five healthy adults were deeply sequenced to estimate repertoire size and the extent of clonotype sharing between individuals. What the work shows at the level of the full study, not this receptor alone: Compared with non-shared clonotypes, the clonotypes found in all four sorted-subset donors had higher generation probabilities. Sampling was restricted to blood, and TCR repertoires in tissue are likely to differ from TCR repertoires in blood. Larger estimated clonotype richness was generally found for naive subsets than for memory subsets. Rarefaction of sorted-subset datasets indicated incomplete sequencing despite the large sequencing depth. Pairwise subsampling led to the expectation that sequencing depth would affect the degree of clonotype sharing among donors. Around 5% of naive CD4, 3.5% of naive CD8, approximately 2.2% of memory CD4, and approximately 0.4% of memory CD8 clonotypes were shared across a few donors. Because the study included a small number of donors, the genetic and exposure-history diversity represented was limited.

The germline V gene specifies MGHRA as CDR1 and YSYEKL as CDR2. From its cysteine to its phenylalanine, the CDR3 spans 14 amino acids. The entry retains the CDR3 DNA only, 42 bases that are in frame from base 1. The junction carries 10 bases between V and J, which are trimmed by 1 base and 3 bases respectively. A word on this clone: Its specific antigen is unknown. Base qualities are missing; no much larger clone stands one base away.

CD8 naive samples consisted of CD45RO-negative cells that were positively selected for CCR7, yielding a CD45RA+CCR7+ population without TemRA cells. The donors were healthy, HIV-negative adults who had no recently reported acute infections or vaccinations. All donors were Caucasian adults living in Nashville, Tennessee, USA. Blood was collected by leukapheresis, and PBMCs were isolated by Ficoll-Histopaque density gradient centrifugation and then cryopreserved in liquid nitrogen vapor phase. Analytical flow cytometry was used to check the purity and quantity of each magnetically sorted T cell population. From each sorted fraction, genomic DNA was isolated and quantified by UV absorbance on a Nanodrop 2000c. Using the deep immunoSEQ assay, TCR CDR3 regions were amplified from genomic DNA by multiplex PCR. Extracted genomic DNA from each cell subset was spread evenly across all wells of several immunoSEQ 96-well plates, with each plate serving as a replicate. For sorted subsets, about 220 ng of genomic DNA, equivalent to 30,000 or so T cell genomes, went into each replicate PCR. The purified libraries were quantified using a Qubit 3.0 fluorometer, sized with a Bioanalyzer 2100, and then quantified again using the KAPA Library Quantification kit. Every immunoSEQ 96-well plate was sequenced on a separate single-read 150-cycle Illumina NextSeq 550 flow cell. The published analysis was carried out like this. Because the immunoSEQ output included only junctional sequences and no quality scores, the filtering could not be the same as the filtering used for full-length reads. To assign V/J genes and CDR3, sequences were annotated against IMGT germline references using PyIR, a Python wrapper for IgBLAST v1.9. Reads were removed for weak V/J assignments (E-value above 1e-6), missing CDR3, stop codons, out-of-frame junctions, or ambiguous translated residues. V3J clonotypes were defined as sequences sharing the same inferred V gene, J gene, and CDR3 amino acid sequence. Percentage overlap between repertoires was computed as shared unique clonotypes divided by the size of the smaller repertoire. RTK rarefaction, the Chao1 estimator, and Recon v2.1 estimates of unobserved clonotypes were used to assess repertoire richness. OLGA was used to compute generation probabilities for all TCRbeta clonotypes that the gDNA method yielded from a handful of donors. In TCRdb, the immuneACCESS table is reduced to in-frame sequences with V and J assigned. These tables do not hold every clone; where another copy was compared, an unresolved V gene accounts for under half, and the others remain unexplained. D and trimming come from the DNA, and the V and J calls and clone size come from that table. The sample data list some 2 million clones, and about 94% of these were observed just once. Approximately 1% of the sample is taken by the ten largest.

Sequences were obtained from naive CD8+ T cells sorted from blood. This specimen's cell subset or site label, interpreted: CD45RA+CCR7+. The source is a man younger than 35 in good health. In this chain, TRBV4-1 is recombined with TRBJ2-7, with the D gene call left open. CDR3 reads: CASSQATTLYEQYF. In nucleotides, the sequence is TGCGCCAGCAGCCAAGCAACCACCCTCTACGAGCAGTACTTC.